A single sample gave rise to the 18 T cell receptor beta chains below, sequenced in a study of cytomegalovirus exposure and HLA in healthy donors. In the PCR, 60 Vbeta and 13 Jbeta primers were used. Using immunoSEQ multiplex PCR, the repertoire was profiled, and TCRdb retains in-frame clones only, with some absent. This repertoire shows around 91,000 clones, roughly 73% found once; its top ten account for under 5%. Material for sequencing was PBMCs. The receptors derive from a male donor in good health and CMV-seropositive.

The chain combines TRBV2 with TRBJ2-5; D not resolved. The V end was cut by 7 bases, the J end by 5 bases, with 8 bases between. The CDR3 contains 11 residues. Germline V gives CDR1 SNHLY, CDR2 FYNNEI. The CDR3 coding sequence is TGTGCCAGCACCCCCATGGAGACCCAGTACTTC. As protein: CASTPMETQYF. Looking up the rest from reference TRBV2 and TRBJ2-5 gives the full variable domain: EPEVTQTPSHQVTQMGQEVILRCVPISNHLYFYWYRQILGQKVEFLVSFYNNEISEKSEIFDDQFSVERPDGSNFTLKIRSTKLEDSAMYFCASTPMETQYFGPGTRLLVL.

This rearrangement joins TRBV5-1 to TRBJ1-2, with D possibly being TRBD1 (5 bases). CDR1 SGHRS and CDR2 YFSETQ come from the germline V gene. The CDR3 has 15 amino acids. V lost 1 base, J lost 3 bases, and 13 bases lay in between. CDR3 protein: CASSLRRGADYGYTF. Written as DNA, the CDR3 is TGCGCCAGCAGCTTGAGGAGGGGCGCGGACTATGGCTACACCTTC.

The genes are TRBV4-1 and TRBJ2-3; D gene unclear. The CDR3 loop spans 14 amino acids. Germline CDR1 and CDR2: MGHRA and YSYEKL. Trimming cost V 1 base and J 5 bases, with 10 bases left between them. The CDR3 loop reads CASSQGPLGDTQYF. The CDR3 DNA follows: TGCGCCAGCAGCCAAGGCCCGCTAGGAGATACGCAGTATTTT.

A single count supports this clone. The rearrangement links TRBV27 to TRBJ2-7, with D possibly TRBD1 on 6 matching bases. Germline CDR1 reads MNHEY; CDR2 reads SMNVEV (reference sequence). The CDR3 is made up of 17 amino acids. The germline V and J ends were trimmed by 2 bases and 7 bases, with 24 bases remaining between them. This chain's CDR3 is CASSLAPPGHPRVEQYF. CDR3 DNA: TGTGCCAGCAGTTTAGCTCCTCCGGGACATCCGAGGGTGGAGCAGTACTTC.

There are a few counts of this clone. The V gene is TRBV7-9, the J gene TRBJ2-5; 13 bases agree with TRBD2. V trimming: 4 bases; J trimming: 9 bases; junction bases outside the gene matches: 11. This CDR3 spans 16 amino acids. CDR1 and CDR2 (germline): SEHNR, FQNEAQ (reference sequence). The CDR3 spells CASSSYGTSGDRAQYF. The DNA of the CDR3 is TGTGCCAGCAGCTCGTACGGGACTAGCGGGGACAGGGCCCAGTACTTC.

This chain connects TRBV27 to TRBJ2-1; 8 bases are shared with TRBD2. V was pared by 5 bases and J by 2 bases, with 8 bases of the junction left unmatched. This CDR3 has 16 residues. Germline-derived CDR1 and CDR2 are MNHEY and SMNVEV (reference sequence). Here the CDR3 DNA reads TGTGCCAGCAGTCCAATAGCGGGAACAACCTACAATGAGCAGTTCTTC. Its translation is CASSPIAGTTYNEQFF.

The chain uses TRBV28 and TRBJ1-5, with a possible D match to TRBD1 (6 bases). The CDR3 sequence is 17 residues long. V was cut by 5 bases and J by 0 bases, with 17 bases left in between. Germline V CDR1 and CDR2: MDHEN, SYDVKM. The CDR3 sequence is CASSLPRTVNSNQPQHF. The CDR3 nucleotides read TGTGCCAGCAGTCTTCCCCGGACAGTGAATAGCAATCAGCCCCAGCATTTT.

This chain connects TRBV5-1 to TRBJ2-1, with 11 nucleotides matching TRBD2. CDR1 is SGHRS, CDR2 YFSETQ, per germline. The length of the CDR3 is 15 residues. V lost 0 bases, J lost 5 bases, and 1 base stayed unmatched. The CDR3 DNA is TGCGCCAGCAGCTTGGGACTAGCGGGAAACAATGAGCAGTTCTTC. Its protein product is CASSLGLAGNNEQFF.

This chain connects TRBV6-5 to TRBJ2-7; 9 bases map to TRBD2. V gave up 6 bases and J gave up 13 bases; unmatched junction bases: 7. The CDR3 length is 11 residues. Germline V gene data show CDR1 as MNHEY and CDR2 as SVGAGI. The CDR3 nucleotides read TGTGCCAGCAGGTCCGGGACTAGCAATTACTTC. Its translation: CASRSGTSNYF.

V and J are TRBV5-1 and TRBJ2-7, with a tentative D call TRBD1 (6 bases). From germline, CDR1 is SGHRS and CDR2 YFSETQ. V lost 4 bases, J lost 2 bases, and 16 bases lay in between. The CDR3 runs to 15 residues. The CDR3 is CASSRTRGNAYEQYF. In nucleotides, the CDR3 is TGCGCCAGCAGCAGGACCAGGGGAAACGCCTACGAGCAGTACTTC. The full variable domain, its missing parts supplied by reference TRBV5-1 and TRBJ2-7, is KAGVTQTPRYLIKTRGQQVTLSCSPISGHRSVSWYQQTPGQGLQFLFEYFSETQRNKGNFPGRFSGRQFSNSRSEMNVSTLELGDSALYLCASSRTRGNAYEQYFGPGTRLTVT.

This clone was observed once. Germline is not matched at one junction end, which may reflect a read error. The V and J genes are TRBV7-9 and TRBJ2-7; no definite D call. Germline V gives CDR1 SEHNR, CDR2 FQNEAQ (reference sequence). The length of the CDR3 is 13 residues. The CDR3 protein is CSSSFLSSYEQYF. In nucleotides, the CDR3 is TGTTCCAGCAGCTTTTTGTCATCCTACGAGCAGTACTTC. The full variable domain, in which reference TRBV7-9 and TRBJ2-7 provide the parts outside the CDR3, is DTGVSQNPRHKITKRGQNVTFRCDPISEHNRLYWYRQTLGQGPEFLTYFQNEAQLEKSRLLSDRFSAERPKGSFSTLEIQRTEQGDSAMYLCSSSFLSSYEQYFGPGTRLTVT.

The chain combines TRBV27 with TRBJ2-5, with 7 bases that match TRBD1. Germline V gives CDR1 MNHEY, CDR2 SMNVEV (reference sequence). The V segment lost 6 bases and the J segment 3 bases; nucleotides outside the gene matches: 4. This CDR3 contains 13 residues. The CDR3 sequence is CASSRTGEETQYF. CDR3 nucleotide sequence: TGTGCCAGCAGCCGTACAGGGGAAGAGACCCAGTACTTC.

The chain couples TRBV5-1 to TRBJ1-3; D gene uncertain. The CDR3 runs to 15 residues. V was cut by 4 bases and J by 0 bases, with 11 bases left in between. Germline V gene data show CDR1 as SGHRS and CDR2 as YFSETQ. In DNA form, the CDR3 reads TGCGCCAGCAGCGTTCAGGCACGCTCTGGAAACACCATATATTTT. This sequence encodes CASSVQARSGNTIYF.

A single count supports this clone. The chain carries TRBV19 and TRBJ2-2; 9 nucleotides agree with TRBD1. The ends lost 8 bases at V and 3 bases at J; junction bases unmatched: 4. CDR3 size: 14 residues. Per the germline V gene, CDR1 is LNHDA and CDR2 is SQIVND (reference sequence). The CDR3 sequence is CASSRTGDTGELFF. The DNA of the CDR3 is TGTGCCAGTTCGAGGACAGGGGACACCGGGGAGCTGTTTTTT.

The rearrangement joins TRBV19 to TRBJ1-1, with TRBD1 as a possible D gene (5 bases). The V end was cut by 3 bases, the J end by 7 bases, with 9 bases between. The CDR3 totals 12 residues. Germline CDR1 and CDR2: LNHDA and SQIVND (reference sequence). This chain's CDR3 is CASSIQGIEAFF. CDR3 DNA: TGTGCCAGTAGTATCCAGGGTATTGAAGCTTTCTTT.

CDR3 loop: CASRRQGVSTDTQYF. CDR3 coding DNA: TGTGCCAGCAGGCGACAGGGGGTTAGCACAGATACGCAGTATTTT. The chain couples TRBV2 to TRBJ2-3; 9 bases are shared with TRBD1. CDR3 length: 15 amino acids. Germline CDR1 reads SNHLY; CDR2 reads FYNNEI. The V gene end was trimmed by 6 bases and the J gene end by 0 bases; junction bases not matched to a gene: 4.

By share, this clone counts as medium-sized. The chain recombines TRBV6-1 with TRBJ2-1; D call uncertain. The CDR3 is made up of 13 amino acids. V was trimmed by 1 base and J by 6 bases, leaving 7 bases between them. The germline V gene has CDR1 MNHNS and CDR2 SASEGT. CDR3 loop: CASSEDYTNEQFF. CDR3 DNA sequence: TGTGCCAGCAGTGAAGACTACACCAATGAGCAGTTCTTC.

V gene TRBV5-1 combines with J gene TRBJ1-3, with 8 bases fitting TRBD1. Per the germline V gene, CDR1 is SGHRS and CDR2 is YFSETQ. The trim removed 4 bases at V and 2 bases at J, leaving 2 bases unmatched. The CDR3 has 14 amino acids. CDR3 sequence: CASSPDRAGNTIYF. Here the CDR3 DNA reads TGCGCCAGCAGCCCGGACAGGGCTGGAAACACCATATATTTT.